This paragraph covers one T cell receptor beta chain sequence. Its antigen remains unknown. The data originate from a study of cytomegalovirus exposure and HLA in healthy donors. Findings and caveats of the study: Most of the TCR beta V segments (in an earlier analysis) were productive either about 87% or about 30% of the time.

Researchers ran the PCR with 60 Vbeta and 13 Jbeta primers. Using immunoSEQ multiplex PCR, the repertoire was profiled, and TCRdb retains in-frame clones only, with some absent. The sample lists tens of thousands of clones; approximately 84% were seen once. Germline CDR1 is SEHNR and CDR2 is FQNEAQ (reference sequence). After removal of 5 bases from V and 3 bases from J, the junction contained 7 bases not matched to a gene. The CDR3 spans 15 residues. The material sequenced was PBMCs. The genes are TRBV7-9 and TRBJ1-2, with 9 nucleotides matching TRBD1. The receptor was derived from a man aged 18 to 30 in good health and CMV-seronegative. The CDR3 coding sequence is TGTGCCAGCAGCGTTACAGGGGGCCCTCACTATGGCTACACCTTC. Amino acid sequence: CASSVTGGPHYGYTF.